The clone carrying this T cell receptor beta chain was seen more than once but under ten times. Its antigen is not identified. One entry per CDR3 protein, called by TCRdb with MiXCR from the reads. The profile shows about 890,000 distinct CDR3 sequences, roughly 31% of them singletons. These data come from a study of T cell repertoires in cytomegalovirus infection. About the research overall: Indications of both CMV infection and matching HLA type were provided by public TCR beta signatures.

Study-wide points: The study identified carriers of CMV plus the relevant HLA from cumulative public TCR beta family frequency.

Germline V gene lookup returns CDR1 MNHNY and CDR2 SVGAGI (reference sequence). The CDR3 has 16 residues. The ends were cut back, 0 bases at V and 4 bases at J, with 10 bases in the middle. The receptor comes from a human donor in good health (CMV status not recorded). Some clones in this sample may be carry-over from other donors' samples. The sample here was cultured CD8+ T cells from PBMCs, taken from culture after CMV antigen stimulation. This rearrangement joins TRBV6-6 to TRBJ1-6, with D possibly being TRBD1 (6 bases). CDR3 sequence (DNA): TGTGCCAGCAGTTACTCCGCAGGGGCTTATAATTCACCCCTCCACTTT. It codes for CASSYSAGAYNSPLHF.